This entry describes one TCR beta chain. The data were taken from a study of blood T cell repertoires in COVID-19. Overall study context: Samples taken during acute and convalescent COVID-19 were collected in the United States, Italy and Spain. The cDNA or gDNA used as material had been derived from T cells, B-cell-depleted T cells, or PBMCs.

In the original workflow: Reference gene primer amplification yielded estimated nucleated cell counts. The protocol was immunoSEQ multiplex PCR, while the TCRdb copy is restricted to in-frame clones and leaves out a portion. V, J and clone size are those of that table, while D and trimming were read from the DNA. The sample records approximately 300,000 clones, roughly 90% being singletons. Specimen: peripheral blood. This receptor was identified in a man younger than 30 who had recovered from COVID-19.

This chain's CDR3 is CATQGGGEKLFF. The CDR3 bases are TGTGCCACCCAGGGGGGAGGAGAAAAACTGTTTTTT. V gene TRBV15 combines with J gene TRBJ1-4; 7 nucleotides align to TRBD1. The CDR3 length is 12 residues. Trimming cost V 8 bases and J 8 bases; bases outside gene matches: 5. Germline assignment: CDR1 LNHNV and CDR2 YYDKDF (reference sequence).